The clone carrying this T cell receptor beta chain has more than one count but fewer than ten. A quantity of about 0.5 to 1 ug RNA underwent reverse transcription using random hexamers. TCRdb analysed the immunoSEQ multiplex PCR reads with MiXCR anew, one entry per CDR3 protein. The data show 80,000 or so distinct CDR3 sequences, with approximately 94% seen just once and over 0.5% held by the top ten. The data were taken from a study of CD8 T cells in Susac syndrome. CDR3 length: 15 amino acids. Germline CDR1 and CDR2: MNHNY and SVGAGI (reference sequence). V was shortened by 5 bases and J by 3 bases, with 13 bases between the two germline ends.

The specimen was CD4+ T cells from PBMCs. The chain employs TRBV6-6 and TRBJ2-2; possible D gene TRBD2, 6 bases. This TCR was recovered from a human donor with Susac syndrome. CDR3 nucleotides: TGTGCCAGCAGTCCCGAGCGGGTCTACACCGGGGAGCTGTTTTTT. Translation: CASSPERVYTGELFF.